This T cell receptor (beta chain) was profiled in a study of control samples from healthy donors and cancer patients. TCRdb's copy holds only in-frame clones and misses some; the assay was immunoSEQ multiplex PCR. The table records roughly 92,000 clones, about 89% of them present only once. The CDR3 spans 16 residues. Germline V gene data show CDR1 as MDHEN and CDR2 as SYDVKM. The germline V and J ends were trimmed by 2 bases and 0 bases, with 8 bases remaining between them. J is TRBJ2-6 and V is TRBV28, with D hard to call. Sequencing used blood. This receptor was identified in a woman aged 60-75 years in good health. The CDR3 sequence is CASSLLPYSGANVLTF. In nucleotides, the CDR3 is TGTGCCAGCAGTTTACTCCCATACTCTGGGGCCAACGTCCTGACTTTC.